These 23 T cell receptor beta chains were all obtained from the same sample, sequenced in a study of T cell responses to AZD1222 COVID-19 vaccine. This table comes from immunoSEQ multiplex PCR, and its TCRdb copy is limited to in-frame clones, with some not included. The sample shows some 150,000 clones, just over 90% of them seen only once. The sequencing used peripheral blood, collected on day 0 of MenACWY control vaccination. The receptors shown here come from an adult in good health.

The J gene is TRBJ2-7, the V gene TRBV30, with 9 bases matching TRBD2. After removal of 3 bases from V and 2 bases from J, the junction contained 5 bases not matched to a gene. The CDR3 is made up of 14 amino acids. The germline gives CDR1 GTSNPN, CDR2 SVGIG (reference sequence). CDR3 in amino acids: CAWRSVAGAYEQYF. In DNA, the CDR3 is TGTGCCTGGAGATCGGTAGCGGGAGCCTACGAGCAGTACTTC.

V gene TRBV5-1 combines with J gene TRBJ1-4; 7 nucleotides match TRBD1. J gave up 5 bases and V 3 bases, and 4 bases lay outside the gene matches. Germline lookup yields CDR1 SGHRS and CDR2 YFSETQ. The CDR3 consists of 14 residues. In nucleotides, the CDR3 is TGCGCCAGCAGCTCAGGGGGAGTAAATGAAAAACTGTTTTTT. Amino acids: CASSSGGVNEKLFF. Filled out from reference TRBV5-1 and TRBJ1-4, the complete variable domain reads KAGVTQTPRYLIKTRGQQVTLSCSPISGHRSVSWYQQTPGQGLQFLFEYFSETQRNKGNFPGRFSGRQFSNSRSEMNVSTLELGDSALYLCASSSGGVNEKLFFGSGTQLSVL.

The chain links TRBV7-9 to TRBJ1-2; 7 bases are a match to TRBD1. The V segment lost 1 base and the J segment 2 bases; nucleotides outside the gene matches: 4. The CDR3 loop spans 15 amino acids. From germline, CDR1 is SEHNR and CDR2 FQNEAQ (reference sequence). CDR3 sequence reads: CASSLDRGWNYGYTF. The DNA of the CDR3 is TGTGCCAGCAGCTTAGACAGGGGATGGAACTATGGCTACACCTTC.

The chain uses TRBV19 and TRBJ1-2, with a weak D call TRBD1 (5 bases). The CDR3 totals 13 residues. Trimming removed 3 bases at V and 8 bases at J, with 13 bases between. The germline V gene encodes CDR1 LNHDA and CDR2 SQIVND (reference sequence). Here the CDR3 DNA reads TGTGCCAGTAGTATTGACAGTTTGGGAGGCTACACCTTC. Translation: CASSIDSLGGYTF.

The chain is built from TRBV4-1 and TRBJ1-5; 7 bases match TRBD1. V shed 3 bases and J 7 bases; nucleotides not matched to a gene: 12. The CDR3 totals 16 residues. CDR1 is MGHRA and CDR2 is YSYEKL in the germline V gene. CDR3 nucleotide sequence: TGCGCCAGCAGCCAGGACCGACAGGGAGGTTCCCAGCCCCAGCATTTT. Translating gives CASSQDRQGGSQPQHF.

The chain uses TRBV2 and TRBJ1-1, with 9 bases that match TRBD1. V was pared by 9 bases and J by 0 bases, with 11 bases of the junction left unmatched. Germline V gene sequence: CDR1 SNHLY, CDR2 FYNNEI. The CDR3 covers 16 residues. CDR3 DNA: TGTGCCAGATTATCCGGGACAGGGCCAGTGAACACTGAAGCTTTCTTT. Translating gives CARLSGTGPVNTEAFF.

This rearrangement joins TRBV28 to TRBJ1-4; 7 nucleotides line up with TRBD1. The CDR3 covers 15 residues. Per germline, CDR1 MDHEN and CDR2 SYDVKM. The V gene end was trimmed by 4 bases and the J gene end by 7 bases; junction bases not matched to a gene: 9. DNA of the CDR3: TGTGCCAGCAGTTCCGGGAGGGGGCGGAGTGAAAAACTGTTTTTT. Translation gives CASSSGRGRSEKLFF.

The chain carries TRBV28 and TRBJ1-1; D not certain. The V gene's germline CDR1 is MDHEN and CDR2 SYDVKM. Between the trimmed V and J ends, which lost 7 bases and 6 bases, there was a span of 24 bases. The CDR3 contains 16 residues. The CDR3 DNA follows: TGTGCCAGCACCCCCCCTGGTGGGCTGAGGACCTCTGAAGCTTTCTTT. Protein sequence: CASTPPGGLRTSEAFF.

The V gene is TRBV2, the J gene TRBJ1-4; D ambiguous. The germline gives CDR1 SNHLY, CDR2 FYNNEI. This CDR3 has 16 amino acids. Trimming left V 0 bases short and J 5 bases short, with 13 bases between. CDR3 loop: CASSEAGVRLNEKLFF. Here the CDR3 DNA reads TGTGCCAGCAGTGAAGCTGGGGTCCGTTTAAATGAAAAACTGTTTTTT.

This sequence joins TRBV7-9 and TRBJ1-5; no reliable D call. The V gene's germline CDR1 is SEHNR and CDR2 FQNEAQ (reference sequence). The ends were cut back, 1 base at V and 9 bases at J, with 16 bases in the middle. The CDR3 extends over 15 amino acids. CDR3 loop: CASSLGQSYSSPQHF. CDR3 nucleotide sequence: TGTGCCAGCAGCTTAGGTCAGTCTTATTCGTCGCCCCAGCATTTT.

This clone was recorded only once. The chain combines TRBV3-1 (or the pseudogene TRBV3-2) with TRBJ1-2, with D possibly being TRBD1 (6 bases). CDR3 length: 14 residues. The germline V and J ends were trimmed by 0 bases and 6 bases, with 11 bases remaining between them. Germline CDR1 reads LGHDT; CDR2 reads YNNKEL (reference sequence). CDR3 DNA sequence: TGTGCCAGCAGCCAAGAGGGGACAATGAATGGCTACACCTTC. It is translated as CASSQEGTMNGYTF.

V usage is TRBV6-6 and J usage is TRBJ2-1, with 11 bases lining up with TRBD1. The CDR3 is 19 residues long. Germline V gene data show CDR1 as MNHNY and CDR2 as SVGAGI (reference sequence). The V and J ends lost 5 bases and 3 bases, in that order; junction bases with no gene match: 15. Written as DNA, the CDR3 is TGTGCCAGCAGTCAGGGACAGGGGGGGACTCTAAGGTACTACAATGAGCAGTTCTTC. This translates into CASSQGQGGTLRYYNEQFF.

This chain uses TRBV6-5 with TRBJ2-1; TRBD2 is a possible D gene (5 bases). Germline assignment: CDR1 MNHEY and CDR2 SVGAGI. V was cut by 3 bases and J by 9 bases, with 15 bases left in between. The CDR3 is 14 residues long. This CDR3 reads CASSYSNRAGEQFF. The CDR3 DNA sequence: TGTGCCAGCAGTTATTCCAATAGGGCGGGTGAGCAGTTCTTC.

This chain connects TRBV30 to TRBJ2-7, with D hard to call. Looked up from germline, CDR1 is GTSNPN and CDR2 is SVGIG (reference sequence). Trimming cost V 7 bases and J 1 base, with 14 bases left between them. The CDR3 length is 13 residues. The CDR3 loop is CALHHPNSYEQYF. CDR3 nucleotides: TGTGCCTTACACCACCCCAATTCCTACGAGCAGTACTTC.

This chain connects TRBV19 to TRBJ1-2, with 7 positions matching TRBD1. Per germline, CDR1 LNHDA and CDR2 SQIVND (reference sequence). CDR3 length: 12 amino acids. The trim removed 6 bases at V and 2 bases at J, leaving 0 bases unmatched. The DNA of the CDR3 is TGTGCCAGTAGAGGGGGCAACTATGGCTACACCTTC. Translated: CASRGGNYGYTF.

CDR3 residues: CATVPGQGAYEQFF. In DNA, the CDR3 is TGTGCCACCGTACCGGGACAGGGCGCCTATGAGCAGTTCTTC. The chain recombines TRBV19 with TRBJ2-1; TRBD1 matches 9 bases. Germline CDR1 is LNHDA and CDR2 is SQIVND (reference sequence). This CDR3 is 14 amino acids long. V was clipped by 10 bases and J by 8 bases; unmatched bases: 12.

V is TRBV3-1 (or the pseudogene TRBV3-2) and J is TRBJ2-5; 7 positions agree with TRBD1. Unmatched junction bases numbered 6, after V lost 6 bases and J lost 5 bases. The germline CDR1 and CDR2 sequences are LGHDT and YNNKEL (reference sequence). The CDR3 contains 13 residues. CDR3 nucleotides: TGTGCCAGCAGGGCGAGGGGGCAGGAGACCCAGTACTTC. Translating gives CASRARGQETQYF.

This clone was picked up many times. The J gene is TRBJ2-7, the V gene TRBV7-9; D is uncertain. Trimming took 6 bases from V and 0 from J, leaving 9 bases between them. The CDR3 length is 13 residues. CDR1 is SEHNR and CDR2 is FQNEAQ in the germline V gene (reference sequence). CDR3 sequence (DNA): TGTGCCAGCAGTTTACTACCCTCCTACGAGCAGTACTTC. Translated, it gives CASSLLPSYEQYF.

This chain links TRBV11-2 with TRBJ2-7, with D unclear. The CDR3 has 17 amino acids. CDR1 and CDR2 (germline): SGHAT, FQNNGV. V shed 4 bases and J shed 3 bases, with 22 bases lying between them. The CDR3 reads CASSSLSGRSVNYEQYF. The CDR3 coding sequence is TGTGCCAGCAGCTCCCTCTCCGGCCGGAGCGTTAACTACGAGCAGTACTTC.

The chain couples TRBV24-1 to TRBJ2-2, with 7 bases fitting TRBD2. The germline V gene has CDR1 KGHDR and CDR2 SFDVKD. The CDR3 extends over 14 amino acids. The trim removed 5 bases at V and 3 bases at J, leaving 2 bases unmatched. This chain's CDR3 is CATSVGRDTGELFF. CDR3 nucleotides: TGTGCCACCAGTGTAGGGAGGGACACCGGGGAGCTGTTTTTT.

The chain recombines TRBV2 with TRBJ2-7; D not certain. V lost 5 bases and J lost 4, with 9 bases in between. From germline, CDR1 is SNHLY and CDR2 FYNNEI. This CDR3 has 12 amino acids. In DNA, the CDR3 is TGTGCCAGCAGTCGACAAGCGTACGAGCAGTACTTC. Its protein product is CASSRQAYEQYF.

The chain combines TRBV18 with TRBJ2-7; 8 bases agree with TRBD2. Losses at the gene ends were 3 bases for V and 2 bases for J; bases not matched to a gene: 3. Germline V gene data show CDR1 as KGHSH and CDR2 as LQKENI. The CDR3 is made up of 14 amino acids. This chain's CDR3 is CASSPLAGTYEQYF. DNA of the CDR3: TGTGCCAGCTCACCCCTAGCGGGCACCTACGAGCAGTACTTC.

The chain combines TRBV11-2 with TRBJ2-3; 11 bases align to TRBD2. The CDR3 consists of 17 residues. Germline-derived CDR1 and CDR2 are SGHAT and FQNNGV. After removal of 4 bases from V and 7 bases from J, the junction contained 13 bases not matched to a gene. The CDR3 region has the DNA TGTGCCAGCAGCTCTGGACTAGCGGGCTTTGGGTTACATACGCAGTATTTT. As protein: CASSSGLAGFGLHTQYF.